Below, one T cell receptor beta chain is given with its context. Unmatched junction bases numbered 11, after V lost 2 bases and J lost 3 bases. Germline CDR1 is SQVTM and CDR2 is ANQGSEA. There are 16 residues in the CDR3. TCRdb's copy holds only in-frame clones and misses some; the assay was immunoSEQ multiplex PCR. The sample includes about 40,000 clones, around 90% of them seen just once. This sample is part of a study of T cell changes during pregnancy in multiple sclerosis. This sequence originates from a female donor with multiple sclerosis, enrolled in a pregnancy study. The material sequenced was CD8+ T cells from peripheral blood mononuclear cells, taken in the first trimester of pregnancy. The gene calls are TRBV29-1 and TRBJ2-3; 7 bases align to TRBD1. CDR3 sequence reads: CSVEQFGQALTDTQYF. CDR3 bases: TGCAGCGTTGAACAATTCGGACAGGCGTTAACAGATACGCAGTATTTT.